This TCR beta chain was profiled in a study of PD-1 blockade in classical Hodgkin lymphoma. The study, taken as a whole, reports: For complete responders, baseline diversity was comparable to that of newly diagnosed patients. Only CD4+ TCR diversity, not CD8+, had risen significantly by C4D1. Some patients started nivolumab under 1 year after ASCT, and they were excluded. Baseline TCR diversity was reportedly lower in newly diagnosed patients than healthy donors.

Comment on this clone: Its antigen is undetermined.

Indicated time point: cycle 4 day 1 (C4D1), after five to seven weeks of nivolumab. With no exception, relapse followed autologous stem cell transplantation in all patients, and brentuximab vedotin exposure varied. Magnetic negative selection was used to purify CD4+ T cells from PBMCs that had been thawed. Germline V CDR1 and CDR2: WNHNN, SYGVQD (reference sequence). The V and J ends lost 8 bases and 4 bases, in that order; junction bases with no gene match: 15. The CDR3 length is 18 residues. Produced via immunoSEQ multiplex PCR; TCRdb's table is partial and in-frame only. The repertoire consists of more than 25,000 clones, with around 80% occurring once and the leading ten covering approximately 0.62%.

The sequence was collected from a human donor with classical Hodgkin lymphoma. Source: CD4+ T cells from blood, taken before the fourth cycle of nivolumab. V gene TRBV10-1 combines with J gene TRBJ2-1, with TRBD2 matching over 12 bases. The CDR3 sequence is CASSPVGSTSGGYNEQFF. In DNA, the CDR3 is TGCGCCAGCTCTCCAGTGGGGTCTACTAGCGGGGGGTACAATGAGCAGTTCTTC.